Each of the 29 T cell receptor beta chains below was sequenced from the same sample in a study of cytotoxic CD8 clonotypes in ibrutinib-treated CLL. This table comes from immunoSEQ multiplex PCR, and its TCRdb copy is limited to in-frame clones, with some not included. The sample includes 75,000 to 80,000 clones, over 65% of them seen just once. Material: PBMCs, obtained after 24 months of ibrutinib treatment. The receptors shown here come from a human donor with chronic lymphocytic leukemia.

The chain uses TRBV11-3 and TRBJ2-3, with TRBD2 identical over 7 bases. V shed 5 bases and J 6 bases; nucleotides not matched to a gene: 17. This CDR3 has 17 amino acids. Germline CDR1 SGHNT, CDR2 YENEEA. The CDR3 protein is CASSPEKLARSPDTQYF. The CDR3 bases are TGTGCCAGCAGCCCCGAAAAACTAGCGAGAAGTCCGGATACGCAGTATTTT.

This clone was observed a few times. The chain carries TRBV18 and TRBJ1-1; D gene uncertain. Per germline, CDR1 KGHSH and CDR2 LQKENI. The CDR3 covers 14 residues. Trimming pared 5 bases from V and 0 bases from J, leaving 10 bases between. The CDR3 here is CASSLSSLNTEAFF. The CDR3 DNA follows: TGTGCCAGCTCATTGAGCAGCCTGAACACTGAAGCTTTCTTT.

The chain joins TRBV28 to TRBJ1-1; D remains ambiguous. The V gene lost 3 bases and the J gene lost 8 bases, with 4 bases spanning the gap. CDR1 MDHEN and CDR2 SYDVKM come from the germline V gene. The CDR3 totals 10 residues. The CDR3 DNA follows: TGTGCCAGCAGTTTTGGGGAAGCTTTCTTT. This translates into CASSFGEAFF.

This chain connects TRBV5-4 to TRBJ2-7, with TRBD1 matching over 8 bases. Unmatched junction bases numbered 6, after V lost 10 bases and J lost 0 bases. The V gene's germline CDR1 is SGHNT and CDR2 YYREEE (reference sequence). The CDR3 runs 13 residues. CDR3 DNA sequence: TGTGCCTTTTGGGACAGGCACTCCTACGAGCAGTACTTC. Its protein is CAFWDRHSYEQYF.

About this clone itself: At one of its ends the junction is not consistent with the germline gene, which may arise from a read error. V gene TRBV19 combines with J gene TRBJ2-1; D might be TRBD2 (7 bases). The CDR3 is 9 amino acids. Germline V gene sequence: CDR1 LNHDA, CDR2 SQIVND (reference sequence). The DNA for the CDR3 is TGTGCCGCGGGGGCCCCAGGGCTCTTC. It yields the protein CAAGAPGLF.

The chain uses TRBV9 and TRBJ2-1; D not resolved. Trimming left V 4 bases short and J 1 base short, with 9 bases between. Germline V gene data show CDR1 as SGDLS and CDR2 as YYNGEE. The CDR3 loop spans 14 amino acids. The CDR3 spells CASSPGSSYNEQFF. CDR3 DNA sequence: TGTGCCAGCAGCCCCGGTTCATCCTACAATGAGCAGTTCTTC.

V and J are TRBV9 and TRBJ1-2, with 9 bases that match TRBD1. J lost 8 bases, V lost 2 bases, and 7 bases had no gene match. Germline loops: CDR1 SGDLS, CDR2 YYNGEE. There are 14 residues in the CDR3. The CDR3 coding sequence is TGTGCCAGCAGCGTGGGACAGGGACGAGAGGGCTACACCTTC. Its protein is CASSVGQGREGYTF.

The chain uses TRBV19 and TRBJ1-5; 8 bases are shared with TRBD1. Germline values: CDR1 LNHDA, CDR2 SQIVND (reference sequence). The CDR3 covers 17 residues. J gave up 6 bases and V 9 bases, and 19 bases lay outside the gene matches. Written as DNA, the CDR3 is TGTGCCAGCGTTGAAGAAGGCAGGGGGCTTTTAAGTCAGCCCCAGCATTTT. It translates to CASVEEGRGLLSQPQHF. Drawing the rest from reference TRBV19 and TRBJ1-5, the complete variable domain is DGGITQSPKYLFRKEGQNVTLSCEQNLNHDAMYWYRQDPGQGLRLIYYSQIVNDFQKGDIAEGYSVSREKKESFPLTVTSAQKNPTAFYLCASVEEGRGLLSQPQHFGDGTRLSIL.

This chain joins TRBV2 and TRBJ1-5; weak D call: TRBD1 (5 bases). CDR1 is SNHLY, CDR2 FYNNEI, per germline. Trimming took off 5 bases at V and 4 bases at J, with 24 bases between the two ends. CDR3 length equals 18 residues. This chain's CDR3 is CASSPTRPGRERNQPQHF. The CDR3, as DNA: TGTGCCAGCAGTCCCACACGACCCGGCAGGGAGAGAAATCAGCCCCAGCATTTT.

The V and J genes are TRBV2 and TRBJ1-4, with D tentatively TRBD1 (6 bases). The CDR3 is 15 residues long. The V gene lost 4 bases and the J gene lost 7 bases, with 16 bases spanning the gap. Germline V CDR1 and CDR2: SNHLY, FYNNEI. CDR3 sequence: CASSGFSQQGEKLFF. The CDR3 DNA reads TGTGCCAGCAGTGGGTTCAGTCAACAGGGTGAAAAACTGTTTTTT.

This clone was counted between two and nine times. J is TRBJ1-4 and V is TRBV5-1; D is unclear. The ends were cut back, 3 bases at V and 0 bases at J, with 6 bases in the middle. Germline lookup yields CDR1 SGHRS and CDR2 YFSETQ. This CDR3 comprises 14 residues. The CDR3 loop reads CASSSTSTNEKLFF. The CDR3 DNA reads as TGCGCCAGCAGCTCAACGTCAACTAATGAAAAACTGTTTTTT.

The rearrangement uses TRBV5-1 and TRBJ2-3, with D perhaps TRBD1 or TRBD2 (6 bases each). V lost 4 bases and J lost 2, with 11 bases in between. Germline values: CDR1 SGHRS, CDR2 YFSETQ. This CDR3 region has 14 residues. CDR3 sequence reads: CASSRGDNTDTQYF. In DNA form, the CDR3 reads TGCGCCAGCAGCAGGGGGGACAACACAGATACGCAGTATTTT. Drawing the rest from reference TRBV5-1 and TRBJ2-3, the complete variable domain is KAGVTQTPRYLIKTRGQQVTLSCSPISGHRSVSWYQQTPGQGLQFLFEYFSETQRNKGNFPGRFSGRQFSNSRSEMNVSTLELGDSALYLCASSRGDNTDTQYFGPGTRLTVL.

This chain joins TRBV10-1 and TRBJ2-1; 9 nucleotides align to TRBD2. Germline assignment: CDR1 WNHNN and CDR2 SYGVQD (reference sequence). CDR3 length: 16 residues. Trimming took 5 bases from V and 7 from J; bases not matched to a gene: 12. The CDR3 spells CASSPGFSGSENEQFF. The CDR3 DNA reads as TGCGCCAGCAGTCCTGGGTTTAGCGGGAGCGAAAATGAGCAGTTCTTC.

The chain employs TRBV7-9 and TRBJ1-1, with a tentative D call TRBD1 (6 bases). V lost 8 bases and J lost 1, with 14 bases in between. Per germline, CDR1 SEHNR and CDR2 FQNEAQ (reference sequence). CDR3 length: 14 amino acids. The CDR3 reads CASGKGGTNTEAFF. As DNA, the CDR3 is TGTGCCAGCGGTAAGGGGGGCACGAACACTGAAGCTTTCTTT.

On this clone: It is unclear where the CDR3 begins or ends on the DNA, so no DNA is shown, and the CDR3 is as TCRdb lists it. The chain employs TRBV2 and TRBJ2-2. Ends included, the CDR3 has 14 residues. Germline V CDR1 and CDR2: SNHLY, FYNNEI. The CDR3 region is CASSLGTDTGELFF.

This rearrangement joins TRBV6-5 to TRBJ2-3; D remains unclear. The CDR3 has 16 amino acids. Germline V gene sequence: CDR1 MNHEY, CDR2 SVGAGI. Trimming removed 2 bases at V and 2 bases at J, with 14 bases between. Here the CDR3 reads CASSYLLALFTDTQYF. CDR3 DNA: TGTGCCAGCAGTTACCTCCTCGCACTCTTCACAGATACGCAGTATTTT.

CDR3 in amino acids: CASSNRIPGLAGGPLTDTQYF. In DNA, the CDR3 is TGTGCCAGTAGTAATCGAATCCCGGGACTAGCGGGAGGGCCGCTTACAGATACGCAGTATTTT. V is TRBV19 and J is TRBJ2-3, with 16 bases identical to TRBD2. Germline assignment: CDR1 LNHDA and CDR2 SQIVND (reference sequence). There are 21 residues in the CDR3. Trimming took 4 bases from V and 3 from J; bases not matched to a gene: 16.

This sequence joins TRBV5-1 and TRBJ2-1; 9 positions match TRBD2. This CDR3 is built from 15 residues. J was trimmed by 4 bases and V by 3 bases; bases with no gene match: 5. Germline-derived CDR1 and CDR2 are SGHRS and YFSETQ. The CDR3 sequence is CASSSGLAPYNEQFF. In DNA form, the CDR3 reads TGCGCCAGCAGCTCGGGACTAGCCCCTTACAATGAGCAGTTCTTC. Full variable domain (missing parts from reference TRBV5-1 and TRBJ2-1): KAGVTQTPRYLIKTRGQQVTLSCSPISGHRSVSWYQQTPGQGLQFLFEYFSETQRNKGNFPGRFSGRQFSNSRSEMNVSTLELGDSALYLCASSSGLAPYNEQFFGPGTRLTVL.

V gene TRBV9 combines with J gene TRBJ1-1, with TRBD1 matching 7 bases. The germline CDR1 and CDR2 sequences are SGDLS and YYNGEE. The CDR3 consists of 15 residues. Trimming took 4 bases from V and 1 from J; bases not matched to a gene: 7. The CDR3 is CASSTGQAPNTEAFF. DNA of the CDR3: TGTGCCAGCAGCACCGGACAGGCCCCGAACACTGAAGCTTTCTTT.

This clone was counted a few times. The rearrangement uses TRBV30 and TRBJ1-3, with D possibly being TRBD1 (5 bases). This CDR3 has 16 amino acids. Trimming pared 1 base from V and 2 bases from J, leaving 15 bases between. Germline V gene sequence: CDR1 GTSNPN, CDR2 SVGIG (reference sequence). CDR3 sequence: CAWSGGDSEPGNTIYF. CDR3 nucleotide sequence: TGTGCCTGGAGTGGAGGAGACAGTGAGCCTGGAAACACCATATATTTT.

This chain connects TRBV7-9 to TRBJ2-2; D is uncertain. The length of the CDR3 is 18 residues. Germline V lookup: CDR1 SEHNR, CDR2 FQNEAQ (reference sequence). V was clipped by 2 bases and J by 4 bases, with 20 bases between them. The CDR3 region is CASSLMGRPSSVTGELFF. In DNA, the CDR3 is TGTGCCAGCAGCTTAATGGGCAGGCCCAGCAGCGTCACCGGGGAGCTGTTTTTT.

The chain has TRBV10-3 and TRBJ2-2; 10 nucleotides match TRBD1. Germline loops: CDR1 ENHRY, CDR2 SYGVKD. After removal of 4 bases from V and 3 bases from J, the junction contained 2 bases not matched to a gene. The CDR3 totals 15 residues. CDR3 coding DNA: TGTGCCATCAGTGCGGGACAGGGGTACACCGGGGAGCTGTTTTTT. Translation: CAISAGQGYTGELFF.

This clone was seen at least ten times. The chain joins TRBV2 to TRBJ1-5; TRBD1 aligns across 7 bases. Germline V gives CDR1 SNHLY, CDR2 FYNNEI. The length of the CDR3 is 14 residues. The junction had 5 bases not matched to a gene; V was cut back by 6 bases and J by 3 bases. CDR3 sequence: CASSPDRDNQPQHF. The CDR3 region has the DNA TGTGCCAGCAGCCCCGACAGGGACAATCAGCCCCAGCATTTT.

This clone was recorded only once. The V call is TRBV19, the J call TRBJ2-5, with TRBD2 matching 16 bases. From germline, CDR1 is LNHDA and CDR2 SQIVND (reference sequence). CDR3 length: 18 residues. V was clipped by 2 bases and J by 4 bases; unmatched bases: 7. CDR3 in amino acids: CASSIRGLAGGLRETQYF. The CDR3 DNA reads TGTGCCAGTAGTATAAGGGGACTAGCGGGAGGGCTGCGAGAGACCCAGTACTTC. The variable domain in full, completed from reference TRBV19 and TRBJ2-5, reads DGGITQSPKYLFRKEGQNVTLSCEQNLNHDAMYWYRQDPGQGLRLIYYSQIVNDFQKGDIAEGYSVSREKKESFPLTVTSAQKNPTAFYLCASSIRGLAGGLRETQYFGPGTRLLVL.

A single count supports this clone. This chain joins TRBV6-5 and TRBJ2-7; 9 bases align to TRBD1. V was clipped by 3 bases and J by 2 bases; unmatched bases: 5. Germline-derived CDR1 and CDR2 are MNHEY and SVGAGI. CDR3 length: 15 residues. CDR3 amino acids: CASSYSRDRAYEQYF. CDR3 bases: TGTGCCAGCAGTTATAGCCGGGACAGGGCCTACGAGCAGTACTTC.

This clone appeared a few times. This chain joins TRBV30 and TRBJ2-7; possibly TRBD2 for D (6 bases). V was shortened by 3 bases and J by 0 bases, with 18 bases between the two germline ends. The CDR3 is 16 amino acids. CDR1 GTSNPN and CDR2 SVGIG come from the germline V gene (reference sequence). The CDR3 nucleotides are TGTGCCTGGAGCCTCTCCCTGGGGGGATTCTCCTACGAGCAGTACTTC. Amino acid sequence: CAWSLSLGGFSYEQYF.

This clone was counted a few times. The chain recombines TRBV5-4 with TRBJ1-2; D call uncertain. Germline lookup yields CDR1 SGHNT and CDR2 YYREEE (reference sequence). V lost 4 bases, J lost 4 bases, and 14 bases lay in between. The CDR3 is made up of 14 amino acids. CDR3: CASSPNPEGYGYTF. CDR3 bases: TGTGCCAGCAGCCCCAACCCAGAGGGCTATGGCTACACCTTC.

The chain links TRBV7-9 to TRBJ2-5, with D hard to call. The CDR3 contains 11 residues. V gave up 0 bases and J gave up 4 bases, with 0 bases separating them. Germline CDR1 and CDR2: SEHNR and FQNEAQ (reference sequence). CDR3 nucleotides: TGTGCCAGCAGCTTAGCAGAGACCCAGTACTTC. Its protein product is CASSLAETQYF.

The chain joins TRBV12-2 to TRBJ1-1; the table's D gene call, TRBD1, was not cross checked with the DNA. TRBV12-2 is a recognized pseudogene. This CDR3 spans 18 amino acids. The CDR3 protein is CASRWRGQGLPMNTEAFF. The CDR3 region has the DNA TGTGCAAGTCGCTGGCGGGGACAGGGGCTGCCCATGAACACTGAAGCTTTCTTT.